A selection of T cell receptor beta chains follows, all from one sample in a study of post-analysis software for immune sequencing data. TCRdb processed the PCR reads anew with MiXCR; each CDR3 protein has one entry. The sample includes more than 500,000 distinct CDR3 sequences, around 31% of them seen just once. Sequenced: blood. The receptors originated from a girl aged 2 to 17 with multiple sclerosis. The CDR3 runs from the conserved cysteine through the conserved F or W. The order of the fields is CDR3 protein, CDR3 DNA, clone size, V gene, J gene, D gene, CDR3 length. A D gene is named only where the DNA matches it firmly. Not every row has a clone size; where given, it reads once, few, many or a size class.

cdr3_aa: CASRTPQNGTQYF
cdr3_nt: TGCGCCAGCAGGACCCCACAGAACGGGACCCAGTACTTC
clone_size: .
v_call: TRBV5-1
j_call: TRBJ2-5
d_call: .
cdr3_length: 13

cdr3_aa: CASSSTRDRGANYGYTF
cdr3_nt: TGTGCCAGCAGCTCCACCCGGGACAGGGGAGCTAACTATGGCTACACCTTC
clone_size: few
v_call: TRBV7-9
j_call: TRBJ1-2
d_call: TRBD1
cdr3_length: 17

cdr3_aa: CASSGRSGQGSSYNEQFF
cdr3_nt: TGCGCCAGCAGCGGACGCAGTGGACAGGGTAGCTCCTACAATGAGCAGTTCTTC
clone_size: .
v_call: TRBV4-1
j_call: TRBJ2-1
d_call: TRBD1
cdr3_length: 18

cdr3_aa: CASSPGLNQPQHF
cdr3_nt: TGTGCCAGCTCACCGGGACTTAATCAGCCCCAGCATTTT
clone_size: .
v_call: TRBV18
j_call: TRBJ1-5
d_call: .
cdr3_length: 13

cdr3_aa: CASSLRGPNSFSGANVLTF
cdr3_nt: TGTGCCAGCAGCTTACGTGGGCCTAACTCCTTCTCTGGGGCCAACGTCCTGACTTTC
clone_size: .
v_call: TRBV5-6
j_call: TRBJ2-6
d_call: .
cdr3_length: 19

cdr3_aa: CSAREVARGTGELFF
cdr3_nt: TGCAGTGCTAGAGAAGTAGCGCGGGGGACCGGGGAGCTGTTTTTT
clone_size: .
v_call: TRBV20-1
j_call: TRBJ2-2
d_call: TRBD2
cdr3_length: 15

cdr3_aa: CSVEDETPIGGYEQYF
cdr3_nt: TGCAGCGTTGAAGATGAGACCCCGATCGGGGGGTACGAGCAGTACTTC
clone_size: .
v_call: TRBV29-1
j_call: TRBJ2-7
d_call: TRBD2
cdr3_length: 16

cdr3_aa: CASSQDFGGNTEAFF
cdr3_nt: TGCGCCAGCAGCCAAGACTTCGGGGGGAACACTGAAGCTTTCTTT
clone_size: .
v_call: TRBV4-1
j_call: TRBJ1-1
d_call: .
cdr3_length: 15

cdr3_aa: CASSLPAGGADTQYF
cdr3_nt: TGTGCCAGCAGTCTCCCAGCGGGGGGGGCAGATACGCAGTATTTT
clone_size: .
v_call: TRBV6-6
j_call: TRBJ2-3
d_call: TRBD2
cdr3_length: 15

cdr3_aa: CATNRPTYNEQFF
cdr3_nt: TGTGCCACCAACAGGCCCACCTACAATGAGCAGTTCTTC
clone_size: .
v_call: TRBV10-3
j_call: TRBJ2-1
d_call: .
cdr3_length: 13

cdr3_aa: CATSSYQGPTDTQYF
cdr3_nt: TGTGCCACCAGCTCCTATCAGGGGCCCACAGATACGCAGTATTTT
clone_size: few
v_call: TRBV15
j_call: TRBJ2-3
d_call: .
cdr3_length: 15

cdr3_aa: CASSHLSGVVNEQFF
cdr3_nt: TGCGCCAGCAGCCATCTCAGCGGGGTTGTTAATGAGCAGTTCTTC
clone_size: few
v_call: TRBV4-1
j_call: TRBJ2-1
d_call: TRBD2
cdr3_length: 15

cdr3_aa: CASSQSLGPQETQYF
cdr3_nt: TGTGCCAGCAGCCAATCCCTCGGGCCGCAAGAGACCCAGTACTTC
clone_size: many
v_call: TRBV3-1
j_call: TRBJ2-5
d_call: .
cdr3_length: 15

cdr3_aa: CANSHPGQGGVNTEAFF
cdr3_nt: TGTGCCAACAGTCATCCGGGACAGGGGGGAGTGAACACTGAAGCTTTCTTT
clone_size: .
v_call: TRBV12-3/TRBV12-4
j_call: TRBJ1-1
d_call: TRBD1
cdr3_length: 17

cdr3_aa: CASRLELANYGYTF
cdr3_nt: TGTGCCAGCAGGTTGGAGTTAGCTAACTATGGCTACACCTTC
clone_size: once
v_call: TRBV6-6
j_call: TRBJ1-2
d_call: .
cdr3_length: 14

cdr3_aa: CAVGGVNTEAFF
cdr3_nt: TGTGCCGTAGGGGGTGTGAACACTGAAGCTTTCTTT
clone_size: .
v_call: TRBV15
j_call: TRBJ1-1
d_call: .
cdr3_length: 12

cdr3_aa: CSVGDRQYSPPHF
cdr3_nt: TGCAGCGTTGGGGACAGGCAATATTCACCCCCCCACTTT
clone_size: few
v_call: TRBV29-1
j_call: TRBJ1-6
d_call: TRBD1
cdr3_length: 13

cdr3_aa: CASSEWGQGSYGYTF
cdr3_nt: TGTGCCAGCAGTGAGTGGGGACAGGGGAGCTATGGCTACACCTTC
clone_size: few
v_call: TRBV6-1
j_call: TRBJ1-2
d_call: TRBD1
cdr3_length: 15

cdr3_aa: CASSQEGQDYGYTF
cdr3_nt: TGTGCCAGCAGCCAAGAGGGGCAGGACTATGGCTACACCTTC
clone_size: .
v_call: TRBV3-1
j_call: TRBJ1-2
d_call: .
cdr3_length: 14

cdr3_aa: CRTGEGTDTQYF
cdr3_nt: TGCAGGACAGGGGAAGGCACAGATACGCAGTATTTT
clone_size: .
v_call: TRBV20-1
j_call: TRBJ2-3
d_call: TRBD1
cdr3_length: 12

cdr3_aa: CSATRAGGRNYGYTF
cdr3_nt: TGCAGTGCTACCCGGGCCGGGGGCCGTAACTATGGCTACACCTTC
clone_size: .
v_call: TRBV20-1
j_call: TRBJ1-2
d_call: .
cdr3_length: 15

cdr3_aa: CASSQRGGNEQFF
cdr3_nt: TGCGCCAGCAGCCAGCGGGGGGGGAATGAGCAGTTCTTC
clone_size: many
v_call: TRBV5-1
j_call: TRBJ2-1
d_call: TRBD2
cdr3_length: 13

cdr3_aa: CASNHLAGVYNEQFF
cdr3_nt: TGTGCCAGCAACCACCTAGCGGGAGTATACAATGAGCAGTTCTTC
clone_size: .
v_call: TRBV7-2
j_call: TRBJ2-1
d_call: TRBD2
cdr3_length: 15

cdr3_aa: CASSLTGHTEAFF
cdr3_nt: TGCGCCAGCAGCTTGACCGGACACACTGAAGCTTTCTTT
clone_size: .
v_call: TRBV5-1
j_call: TRBJ1-1
d_call: .
cdr3_length: 13

cdr3_aa: CAISESFAGGYEQYF
cdr3_nt: TGTGCCATCAGTGAGTCGTTTGCGGGGGGGTACGAGCAGTACTTC
clone_size: .
v_call: TRBV10-3
j_call: TRBJ2-7
d_call: TRBD2
cdr3_length: 15

cdr3_aa: CASSEALRLAGVYNEQFF
cdr3_nt: TGTGCCAGCAGTGAAGCGCTTCGGTTAGCGGGGGTCTACAATGAGCAGTTCTTC
clone_size: .
v_call: TRBV2
j_call: TRBJ2-1
d_call: TRBD2
cdr3_length: 18

cdr3_aa: CASSSLRGNTEAFF
cdr3_nt: TGTGCCAGCAGTTCGCTCAGGGGGAACACTGAAGCTTTCTTT
clone_size: .
v_call: TRBV27
j_call: TRBJ1-1
d_call: .
cdr3_length: 14

cdr3_aa: CSATPFQTGGPESEQYF
cdr3_nt: TGCAGTGCTACACCTTTCCAGACGGGGGGGCCGGAAAGCGAGCAGTACTTC
clone_size: .
v_call: TRBV20-1
j_call: TRBJ2-7
d_call: TRBD2
cdr3_length: 17